This T cell receptor (beta chain) was captured in a study of blood T cell repertoires in COVID-19. The table came from immunoSEQ multiplex PCR; TCRdb's copy has only in-frame clones and leaves some out. The repertoire holds hundreds of thousands of clones, with roughly 83% as singletons. CDR1 and CDR2 from the germline V gene are LGHNA and YSLEER. Deletions cut 0 bases from V and 5 bases from J, with 13 bases between. The CDR3 spans 15 residues. The TCR originated in a woman in her 50s who had recovered from COVID-19. The chain couples TRBV4-3 to TRBJ2-5, with D maybe TRBD2 (6 bases). What was sequenced was PBMCs or T cells enriched from blood (not recorded which). CDR3 sequence: CASSQDITSYETQYF. CDR3 nucleotide sequence: TGCGCCAGCAGCCAAGACATTACTAGCTACGAGACCCAGTACTTC.